The entry below gives a single T cell receptor (beta chain) sequence along with its context. The antigen is not known. Losses at the gene ends were 5 bases for V and 3 bases for J; bases not matched to a gene: 6. Germline CDR1 MRHNA, CDR2 SNTAGT. CDR3 length: 15 amino acids. TCRdb used MiXCR to reprocess the multiplex PCR reads, holding one entry per CDR3 protein. The sample yields approximately 22,000 distinct CDR3 sequences, around three fifths seen once. This record belongs to a study of breast tumors, draining lymph nodes, adjacent tissues. General study findings and limits: Tumor repertoires ranked between lymph nodes and nontumor tissue in diversity, with V and J gene preferences.

The sample comprised tumor-adjacent breast tissue. The chain couples TRBV6-4 to TRBJ2-3; 9 bases are a match to TRBD2. The TCR was taken from a female donor with breast cancer. Some clones in this sample may be carry-over from other donors' samples. The CDR3 DNA reads TGTGCCAGCAGTCACGGCGGGGGGGCGACAGATACGCAGTATTTT. Translation gives CASSHGGGATDTQYF.